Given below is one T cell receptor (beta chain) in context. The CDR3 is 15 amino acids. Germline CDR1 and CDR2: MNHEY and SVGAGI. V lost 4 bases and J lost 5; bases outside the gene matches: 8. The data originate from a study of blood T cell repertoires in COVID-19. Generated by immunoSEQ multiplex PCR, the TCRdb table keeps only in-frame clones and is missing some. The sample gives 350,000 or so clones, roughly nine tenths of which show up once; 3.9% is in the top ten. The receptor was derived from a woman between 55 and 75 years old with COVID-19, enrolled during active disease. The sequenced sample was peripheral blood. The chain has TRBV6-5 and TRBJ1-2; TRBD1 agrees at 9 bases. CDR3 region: CASSSIGQGWYGYTF. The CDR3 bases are TGTGCCAGCAGTTCGATTGGACAGGGGTGGTATGGCTACACCTTC.